Listed below are T cell receptor beta chains from one sample, sequenced in a study of control samples from healthy donors and cancer patients. The table came from immunoSEQ multiplex PCR; TCRdb's copy has only in-frame clones and leaves some out. Of 100,000 to 150,000 clones in the sample, around 86% were seen once. Sequenced sample: blood. The receptors come from a man aged 35 to 55 in good health. Both conserved end residues are part of each CDR3. Each record gives: D gene, V gene, clone size, J gene, CDR3 protein, CDR3 DNA. The D gene is left open where the match is weak. The size entry is marked missing in some rows and otherwise reads once, few, many or a size class.

d_call: -
v_call: TRBV30
clone_size: -
j_call: TRBJ1-1
cdr3_aa: CAWSPTANTEAFF
cdr3_nt: TGTGCCTGGAGCCCTACGGCAAACACTGAAGCTTTCTTT

d_call: -
v_call: TRBV7-9
clone_size: -
j_call: TRBJ1-6
cdr3_aa: CASIREGQDGSPLHF
cdr3_nt: TGTGCCAGCATTCGGGAGGGGCAGGACGGTTCACCCCTCCACTTT

d_call: -
v_call: TRBV7-2
clone_size: -
j_call: TRBJ2-2
cdr3_aa: CASSLVHTRGTGELFF
cdr3_nt: TGTGCCAGCAGCTTAGTACATACCAGGGGCACCGGGGAGCTGTTTTTT

d_call: TRBD1
v_call: TRBV5-1
clone_size: -
j_call: TRBJ2-7
cdr3_aa: CASSLWDSSYEQYF
cdr3_nt: TGCGCCAGCAGCCTGTGGGACAGCTCCTACGAGCAGTACTTC

d_call: -
v_call: TRBV10-1
clone_size: -
j_call: TRBJ1-1
cdr3_aa: CASSSPGGTEAFF
cdr3_nt: TGCGCCAGCAGTTCTCCGGGAGGAACTGAAGCTTTCTTT

d_call: -
v_call: TRBV7-9
clone_size: -
j_call: TRBJ1-1
cdr3_aa: CASSLEGGITEAFF
cdr3_nt: TGTGCCAGCAGCTTAGAGGGGGGGATCACTGAAGCTTTCTTT

d_call: TRBD1
v_call: TRBV3-1/TRBV3-2
clone_size: -
j_call: TRBJ2-2
cdr3_aa: CASSQAGGTGELFF
cdr3_nt: TGTGCCAGCAGCCAAGCAGGGGGCACCGGGGAGCTGTTTTTT

d_call: -
v_call: TRBV4-2
clone_size: -
j_call: TRBJ1-2
cdr3_aa: CASSQEQVNYGYTF
cdr3_nt: TGTGCCAGCAGCCAAGAGCAGGTGAACTATGGCTACACCTTC

d_call: -
v_call: TRBV4-1
clone_size: -
j_call: TRBJ2-1
cdr3_aa: CASGQAGLPVNEQFF
cdr3_nt: TGCGCCAGCGGCCAAGCAGGCCTACCGGTAAATGAGCAGTTCTTC

d_call: -
v_call: TRBV24-1
clone_size: -
j_call: TRBJ1-5
cdr3_aa: CATQDSRSNQPQHF
cdr3_nt: TGTGCCACCCAGGACAGCCGGAGCAATCAGCCCCAGCATTTT

d_call: TRBD1
v_call: TRBV7-9
clone_size: few
j_call: TRBJ2-7
cdr3_aa: CASSPPTGDWEQYF
cdr3_nt: TGTGCCAGCAGCCCACCGACAGGGGATTGGGAGCAGTACTTC

d_call: -
v_call: TRBV18
clone_size: once
j_call: TRBJ2-5
cdr3_aa: CASSPTRQETQYF
cdr3_nt: TGTGCCAGCTCACCGACCAGGCAAGAGACCCAGTACTTC

d_call: TRBD1
v_call: TRBV6-6
clone_size: -
j_call: TRBJ2-7
cdr3_aa: CASSPDRTTYEQYF
cdr3_nt: TGTGCCAGCAGTCCGGACAGGACCACCTACGAGCAGTACTTC

d_call: -
v_call: TRBV11-3
clone_size: -
j_call: TRBJ1-1
cdr3_aa: CASSLGVNTEAFF
cdr3_nt: TGTGCCAGCAGCTTAGGGGTGAACACTGAAGCTTTCTTT

d_call: -
v_call: TRBV6-6
clone_size: -
j_call: TRBJ1-2
cdr3_aa: CASSYGGQTYGYTF
cdr3_nt: TGTGCCAGCAGTTACGGGGGACAAACCTATGGCTACACCTTC

d_call: -
v_call: TRBV4-1
clone_size: -
j_call: TRBJ2-7
cdr3_aa: CASSPRGRAGIYEQYF
cdr3_nt: TGCGCCAGCAGCCCCAGGGGTAGGGCGGGGATCTACGAGCAGTACTTC

d_call: -
v_call: TRBV7-2
clone_size: -
j_call: TRBJ1-5
cdr3_aa: CASSLAGGNSNQPQHF
cdr3_nt: TGTGCCAGCAGCTTAGCAGGGGGAAATAGCAATCAGCCCCAGCATTTT

d_call: -
v_call: TRBV12-3/TRBV12-4
clone_size: -
j_call: TRBJ1-3
cdr3_aa: CASSHGNTIYF
cdr3_nt: TGTGCCAGCAGCCACGGAAACACCATATATTTT

d_call: -
v_call: TRBV2
clone_size: -
j_call: TRBJ2-2
cdr3_aa: CASRVDTNTGELFF
cdr3_nt: TGTGCCAGCAGAGTTGACACAAACACCGGGGAGCTGTTTTTT

d_call: -
v_call: TRBV29-1
clone_size: once
j_call: TRBJ1-1
cdr3_aa: CSVDNQGRRAEAFF
cdr3_nt: TGCAGCGTGGACAATCAGGGGAGGAGAGCTGAAGCTTTCTTT

d_call: -
v_call: TRBV19
clone_size: once
j_call: TRBJ2-1
cdr3_aa: CASSNVGLSYNEQFF
cdr3_nt: TGTGCCAGTAGCAATGTGGGCCTCTCCTACAATGAGCAGTTCTTC

d_call: -
v_call: TRBV24-1
clone_size: -
j_call: TRBJ1-5
cdr3_aa: CATSDWDRENNQPQHF
cdr3_nt: TGTGCCACCAGTGATTGGGACCGAGAGAATAATCAGCCCCAGCATTTT

d_call: TRBD1
v_call: TRBV7-2
clone_size: few
j_call: TRBJ2-5
cdr3_aa: CASSLGRQGAQQETQYF
cdr3_nt: TGTGCCAGCAGCTTAGGGCGACAGGGGGCGCAACAAGAGACCCAGTACTTC

d_call: -
v_call: TRBV7-9
clone_size: -
j_call: TRBJ1-5
cdr3_aa: CASSLDGRSGQPQHF
cdr3_nt: TGTGCCAGCAGCCTGGATGGGAGGTCGGGTCAGCCCCAGCATTTT